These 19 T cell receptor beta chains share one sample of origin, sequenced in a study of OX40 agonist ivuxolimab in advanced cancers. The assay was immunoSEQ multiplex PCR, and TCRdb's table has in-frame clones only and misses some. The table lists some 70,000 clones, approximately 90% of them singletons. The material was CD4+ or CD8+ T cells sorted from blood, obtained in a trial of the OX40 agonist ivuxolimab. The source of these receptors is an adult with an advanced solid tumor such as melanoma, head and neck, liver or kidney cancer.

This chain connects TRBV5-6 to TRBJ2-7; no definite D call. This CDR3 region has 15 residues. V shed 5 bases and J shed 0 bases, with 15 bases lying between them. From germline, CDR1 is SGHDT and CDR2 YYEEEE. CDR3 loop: CASSTGPRSSYEQYF. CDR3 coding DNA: TGTGCCAGCAGTACCGGCCCCAGGAGCTCCTACGAGCAGTACTTC.

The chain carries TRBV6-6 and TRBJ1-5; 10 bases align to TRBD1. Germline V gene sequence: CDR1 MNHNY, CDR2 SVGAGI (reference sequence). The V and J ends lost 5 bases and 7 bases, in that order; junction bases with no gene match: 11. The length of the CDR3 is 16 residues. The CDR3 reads CASSTKGQGRWQPQHF. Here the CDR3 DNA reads TGTGCCAGCAGTACTAAGGGACAGGGGAGGTGGCAGCCCCAGCATTTT.

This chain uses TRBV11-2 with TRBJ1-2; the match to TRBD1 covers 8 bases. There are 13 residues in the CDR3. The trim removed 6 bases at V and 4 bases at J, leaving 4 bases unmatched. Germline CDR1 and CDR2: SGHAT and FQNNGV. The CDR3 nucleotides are TGTGCCAGCAGTTCCACAGGGGGCTATGGCTACACCTTC. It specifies CASSSTGGYGYTF.

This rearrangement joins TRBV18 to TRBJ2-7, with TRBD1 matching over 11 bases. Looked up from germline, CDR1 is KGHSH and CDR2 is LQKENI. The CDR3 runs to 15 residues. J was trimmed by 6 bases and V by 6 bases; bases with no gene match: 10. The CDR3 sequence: CASSPDRTGGSEQYF. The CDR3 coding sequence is TGTGCCAGCTCCCCCGATCGGACAGGGGGCTCCGAGCAGTACTTC. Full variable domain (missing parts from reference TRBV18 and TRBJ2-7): NAGVMQNPRHLVRRRGQEARLRCSPMKGHSHVYWYRQLPEEGLKFMVYLQKENIIDESGMPKERFSAEFPKEGPSILRIQQVVRGDSAAYFCASSPDRTGGSEQYFGPGTRLTVT.

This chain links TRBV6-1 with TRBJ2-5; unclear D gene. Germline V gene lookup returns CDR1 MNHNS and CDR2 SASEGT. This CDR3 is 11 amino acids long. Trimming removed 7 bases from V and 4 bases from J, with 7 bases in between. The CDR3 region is CASKIGETQYF. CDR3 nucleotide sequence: TGTGCCAGCAAGATCGGAGAGACCCAGTACTTC.

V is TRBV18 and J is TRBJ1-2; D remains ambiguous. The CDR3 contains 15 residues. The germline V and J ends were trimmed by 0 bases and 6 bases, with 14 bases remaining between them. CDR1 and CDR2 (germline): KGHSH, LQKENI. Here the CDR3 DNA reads TGTGCCAGCTCACCACCGGGGTCCCGAAGGGATGGCTACACCTTC. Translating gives CASSPPGSRRDGYTF.

The CDR3 DNA reads as TGTGCCAGCAGCCGGGGACAGGTATTGAACACTGAAGCTTTCTTT. This sequence encodes CASSRGQVLNTEAFF. The V gene is TRBV11-1, the J gene TRBJ1-1, with TRBD1 identical over 8 bases. CDR1 SGHAT and CDR2 FQDESV come from the germline V gene (reference sequence). CDR3 length: 15 amino acids. V was clipped by 5 bases and J by 0 bases; unmatched bases: 5.

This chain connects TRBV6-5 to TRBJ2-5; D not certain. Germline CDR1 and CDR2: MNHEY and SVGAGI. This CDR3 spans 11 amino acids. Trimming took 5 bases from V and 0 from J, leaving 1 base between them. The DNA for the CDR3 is TGTGCCAGCAGTAACCAAGAGACCCAGTACTTC. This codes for CASSNQETQYF.

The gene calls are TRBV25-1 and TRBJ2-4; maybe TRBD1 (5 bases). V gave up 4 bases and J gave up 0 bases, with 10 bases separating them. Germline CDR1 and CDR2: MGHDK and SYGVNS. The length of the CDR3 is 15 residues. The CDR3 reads CASSVGLLAKNIQYF. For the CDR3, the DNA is TGTGCCAGCAGTGTGGGGCTACTAGCCAAAAACATTCAGTACTTC.

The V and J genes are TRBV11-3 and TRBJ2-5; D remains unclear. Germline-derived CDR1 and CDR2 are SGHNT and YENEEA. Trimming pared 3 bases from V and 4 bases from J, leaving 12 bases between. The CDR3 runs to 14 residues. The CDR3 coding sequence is TGTGCCAGCAGCTTTGAGGTCGGGCGAGAGACCCAGTACTTC. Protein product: CASSFEVGRETQYF.

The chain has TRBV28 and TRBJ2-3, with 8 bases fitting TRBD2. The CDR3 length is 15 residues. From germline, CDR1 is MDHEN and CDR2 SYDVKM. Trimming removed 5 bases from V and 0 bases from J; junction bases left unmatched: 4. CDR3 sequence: CASSITSGSTDTQYF. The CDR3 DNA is TGTGCCAGCAGTATAACTAGCGGCAGCACAGATACGCAGTATTTT.

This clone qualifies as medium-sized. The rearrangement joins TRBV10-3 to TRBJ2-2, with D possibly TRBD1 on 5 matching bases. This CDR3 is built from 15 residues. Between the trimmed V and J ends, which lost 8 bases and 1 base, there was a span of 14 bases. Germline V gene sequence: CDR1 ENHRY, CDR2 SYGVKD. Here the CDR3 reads CAISTGQLNTGELFF. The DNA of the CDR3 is TGTGCCATCTCGACTGGACAACTGAACACCGGGGAGCTGTTTTTT.

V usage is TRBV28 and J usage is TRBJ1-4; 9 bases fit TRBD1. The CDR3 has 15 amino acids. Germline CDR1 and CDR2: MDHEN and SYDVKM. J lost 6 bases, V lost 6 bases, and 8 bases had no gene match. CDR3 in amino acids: CASSTPGQGDEKLFF. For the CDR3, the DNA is TGTGCCAGCAGCACGCCGGGACAGGGAGATGAAAAACTGTTTTTT.

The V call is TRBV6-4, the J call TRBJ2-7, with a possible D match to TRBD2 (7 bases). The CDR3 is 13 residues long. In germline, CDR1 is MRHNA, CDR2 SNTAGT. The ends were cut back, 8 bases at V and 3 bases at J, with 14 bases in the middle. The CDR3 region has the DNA TGTGCCAGCCGGGCGGGGGCCCTCTACGAGCAGTACTTC. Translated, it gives CASRAGALYEQYF.

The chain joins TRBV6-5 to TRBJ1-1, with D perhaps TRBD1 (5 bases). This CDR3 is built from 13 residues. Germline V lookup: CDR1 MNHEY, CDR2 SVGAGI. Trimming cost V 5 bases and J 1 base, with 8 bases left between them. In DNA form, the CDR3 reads TGTGCCAGCAGTCGACAGTCGAACACTGAAGCTTTCTTT. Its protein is CASSRQSNTEAFF.

CDR3 DNA: TGTGCCAGCAGGCGGACAGCCAGCTCCTACGAGCAGTACTTC. It yields the protein CASRRTASSYEQYF. V gene TRBV6-5 combines with J gene TRBJ2-7; D is possibly TRBD1 (6 bases). V lost 6 bases, J lost 0 bases, and 12 bases lay in between. The CDR3 sequence is 14 residues long. Germline CDR1 is MNHEY and CDR2 is SVGAGI.

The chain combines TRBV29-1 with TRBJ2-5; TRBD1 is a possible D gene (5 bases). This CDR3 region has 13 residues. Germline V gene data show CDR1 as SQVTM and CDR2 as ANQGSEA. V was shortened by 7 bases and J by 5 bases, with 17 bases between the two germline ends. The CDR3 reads CSAGASVGETQYF. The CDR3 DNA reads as TGCAGCGCTGGGGCATCCGTAGGGGAGACCCAGTACTTC.

CDR3 coding DNA: TGTGCCAGTACCGCTAAGGGCGGGACGCCGGTGGGGGGAAACACCATATATTTT. Translating it yields CASTAKGGTPVGGNTIYF. The chain joins TRBV19 to TRBJ1-3, with D perhaps matching TRBD1 (5 bases). The CDR3 covers 18 residues. CDR1 LNHDA and CDR2 SQIVND come from the germline V gene (reference sequence). Trimming shortened V by 7 bases and J by 4 bases, and 26 bases separated the two germline ends.

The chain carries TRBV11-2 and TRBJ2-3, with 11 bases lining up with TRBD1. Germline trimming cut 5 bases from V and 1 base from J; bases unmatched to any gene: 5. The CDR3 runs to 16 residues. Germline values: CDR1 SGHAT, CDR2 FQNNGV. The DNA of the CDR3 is TGTGCCAGCAGCCCCGGACAGGGGGCGGGCACAGATACGCAGTATTTT. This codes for CASSPGQGAGTDTQYF.